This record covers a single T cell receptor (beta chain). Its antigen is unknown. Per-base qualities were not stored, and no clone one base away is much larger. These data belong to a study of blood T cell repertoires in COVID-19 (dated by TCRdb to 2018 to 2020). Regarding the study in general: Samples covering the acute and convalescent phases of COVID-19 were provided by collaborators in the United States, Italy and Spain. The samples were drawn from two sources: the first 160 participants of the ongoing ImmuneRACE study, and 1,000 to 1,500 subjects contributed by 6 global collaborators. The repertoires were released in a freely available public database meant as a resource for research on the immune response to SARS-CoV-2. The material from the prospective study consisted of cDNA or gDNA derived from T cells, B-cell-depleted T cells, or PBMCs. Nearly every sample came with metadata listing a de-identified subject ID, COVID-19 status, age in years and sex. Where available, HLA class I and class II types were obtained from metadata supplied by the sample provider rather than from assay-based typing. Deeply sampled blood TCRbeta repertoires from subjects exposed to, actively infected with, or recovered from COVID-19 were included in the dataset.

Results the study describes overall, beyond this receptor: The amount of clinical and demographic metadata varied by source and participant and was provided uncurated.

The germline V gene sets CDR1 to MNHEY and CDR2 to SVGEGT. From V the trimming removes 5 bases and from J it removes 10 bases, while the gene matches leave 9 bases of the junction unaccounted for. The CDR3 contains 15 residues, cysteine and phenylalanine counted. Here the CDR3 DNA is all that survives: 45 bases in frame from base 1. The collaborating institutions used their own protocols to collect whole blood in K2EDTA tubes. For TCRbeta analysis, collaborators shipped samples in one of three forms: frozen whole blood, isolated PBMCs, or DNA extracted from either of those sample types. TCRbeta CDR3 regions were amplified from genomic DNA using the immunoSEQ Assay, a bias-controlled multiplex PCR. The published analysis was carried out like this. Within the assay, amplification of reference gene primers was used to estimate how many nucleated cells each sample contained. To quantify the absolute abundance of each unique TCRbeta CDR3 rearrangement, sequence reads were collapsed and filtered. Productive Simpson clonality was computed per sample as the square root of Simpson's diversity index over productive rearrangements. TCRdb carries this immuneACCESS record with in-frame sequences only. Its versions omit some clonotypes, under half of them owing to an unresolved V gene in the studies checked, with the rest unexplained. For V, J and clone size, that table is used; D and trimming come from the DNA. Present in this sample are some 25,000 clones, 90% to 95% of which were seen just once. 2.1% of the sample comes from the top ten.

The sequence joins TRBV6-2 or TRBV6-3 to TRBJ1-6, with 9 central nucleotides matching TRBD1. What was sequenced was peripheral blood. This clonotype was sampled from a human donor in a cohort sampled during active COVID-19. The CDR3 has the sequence CASSRNRGPGSPLHF. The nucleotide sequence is TGTGCCAGCAGTCGGAACAGGGGGCCAGGGTCACCCCTCCACTTT.